The T cell receptor (beta chain) described here comes from a study of blood T cells in healthy people across ages. Overall study results and limits: Greater diversity and more naive CD4+ cells were seen in long-lived donors than in aged donors.

Total RNA extraction produced at least 6 micrograms (per sample) for the study. Germline V gives CDR1 SGHVS, CDR2 FQNEAQ. CDR3 length: 16 residues. V shed 1 base and J shed 3 bases, with 13 bases lying between them. Primers used in a second PCR of roughly 6 to 11 cycles were a sample-barcoded 5' primer and a J-beta primer mix. TCRdb fed the 5' RACE reads into MiXCR, producing one record per CDR3 protein. The table has 1,800,000 or so distinct CDR3 sequences, about two fifths seen once. At least ten counts were recorded for this clonotype. The antigen is undetermined. V is TRBV7-8 and J is TRBJ2-1; weak D call: TRBD2 (7 bases). The sequence came from a human donor in good health. Sequenced sample: blood. CDR3 region: CASSLVRGGIYNEQFF. Written as DNA, the CDR3 is TGTGCCAGCAGCTTAGTGAGGGGGGGGATCTACAATGAGCAGTTCTTC.